Given below is one TCR beta chain in context. This sample is part of a study of cytomegalovirus exposure and HLA in healthy donors. V dropped 3 bases and J dropped 10 bases, with 12 bases sitting between them. Germline assignment: CDR1 SGHAT and CDR2 FQNNGV. The CDR3 length is 12 residues. Amplification used 60 Vbeta primers and 13 Jbeta primers. Assay used: immunoSEQ multiplex PCR; TCRdb lists only in-frame clones, some missing. This sample has roughly 200,000 clones, with over 70% found just once. The TCR sequence derives from a woman aged 60-70 years in good health and CMV-seropositive. Sequenced: PBMCs. The gene calls are TRBV11-2 and TRBJ1-1, with a weak D call TRBD1 (6 bases). The CDR3 DNA is TGTGCCAGCAGCTTGGGGGCTGGGACAGCTTTCTTT. It encodes CASSLGAGTAFF.